The TCR beta chain under discussion was sequenced for a study of identifying expanded T cells in peripheral blood. Study results and limitations: Approximately two-week clone count variance significantly increased as total template count grew. Technical replicates showed around 1.2 changed clones; two weeks roughly 15; four weeks 19.

The V segment lost 2 bases and the J segment 3 bases; nucleotides outside the gene matches: 1. The V gene's germline CDR1 is SQVTM and CDR2 ANQGSEA. This CDR3 region has 13 residues. A note on this clone: What it binds is unknown.

Using immunoSEQ multiplex PCR, the repertoire was profiled, and TCRdb retains in-frame clones only, with some absent. Among around 56,000 clones, approximately 83% were seen once, and the ten largest hold around a sixth. The sequencing input was blood. The source is a person between 18 and 70 years old in good health. The chain uses TRBV29-1 and TRBJ2-7; 10 nucleotides agree with TRBD1. The CDR3 here is CSVEWDRGYEQYF. The CDR3 DNA follows: TGCAGCGTTGAATGGGACAGGGGCTACGAGCAGTACTTC.